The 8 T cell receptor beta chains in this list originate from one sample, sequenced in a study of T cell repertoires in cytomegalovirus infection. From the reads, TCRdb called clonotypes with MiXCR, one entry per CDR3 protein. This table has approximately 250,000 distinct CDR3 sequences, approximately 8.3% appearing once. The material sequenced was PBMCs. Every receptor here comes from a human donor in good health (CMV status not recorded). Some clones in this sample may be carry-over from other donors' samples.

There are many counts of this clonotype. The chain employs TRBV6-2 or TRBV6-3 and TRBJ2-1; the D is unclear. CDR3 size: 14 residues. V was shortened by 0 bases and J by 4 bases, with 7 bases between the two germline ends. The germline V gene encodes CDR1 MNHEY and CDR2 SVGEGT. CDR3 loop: CASSYSTTYNEQFF. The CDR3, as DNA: TGTGCCAGCAGTTACTCGACCACTTACAATGAGCAGTTCTTC.

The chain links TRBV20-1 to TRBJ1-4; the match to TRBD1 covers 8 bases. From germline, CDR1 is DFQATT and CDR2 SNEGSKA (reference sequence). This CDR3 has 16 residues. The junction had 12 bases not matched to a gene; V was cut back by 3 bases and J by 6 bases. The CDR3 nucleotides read TGCAGTGCTAGCGCCACCGACAGGGGAGTCGATGAAAAACTGTTTTTT. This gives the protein CSASATDRGVDEKLFF.

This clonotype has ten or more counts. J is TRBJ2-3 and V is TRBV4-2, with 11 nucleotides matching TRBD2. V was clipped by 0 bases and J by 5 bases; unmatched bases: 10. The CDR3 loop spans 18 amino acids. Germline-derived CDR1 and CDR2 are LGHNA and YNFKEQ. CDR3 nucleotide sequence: TGTGCCAGCAGCCAAGAACTAGCGGGGGCCCGACGTCGAGATACGCAGTATTTT. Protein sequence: CASSQELAGARRRDTQYF.

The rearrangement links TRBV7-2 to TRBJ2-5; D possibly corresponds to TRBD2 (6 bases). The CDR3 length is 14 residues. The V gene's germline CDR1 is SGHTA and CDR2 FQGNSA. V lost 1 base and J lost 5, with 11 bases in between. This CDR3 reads CASSLEGGTETQYF. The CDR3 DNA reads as TGTGCCAGCAGCTTAGAGGGCGGGACGGAGACCCAGTACTTC.

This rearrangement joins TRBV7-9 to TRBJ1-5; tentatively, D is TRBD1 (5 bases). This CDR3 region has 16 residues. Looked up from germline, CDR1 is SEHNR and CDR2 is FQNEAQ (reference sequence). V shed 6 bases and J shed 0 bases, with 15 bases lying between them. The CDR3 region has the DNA TGTGCCAGCAGTCCAGGGTTGGGAGATAGCAATCAGCCCCAGCATTTT. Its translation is CASSPGLGDSNQPQHF. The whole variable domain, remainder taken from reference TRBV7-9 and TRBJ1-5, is DTGVSQNPRHKITKRGQNVTFRCDPISEHNRLYWYRQTLGQGPEFLTYFQNEAQLEKSRLLSDRFSAERPKGSFSTLEIQRTEQGDSAMYLCASSPGLGDSNQPQHFGDGTRLSIL.

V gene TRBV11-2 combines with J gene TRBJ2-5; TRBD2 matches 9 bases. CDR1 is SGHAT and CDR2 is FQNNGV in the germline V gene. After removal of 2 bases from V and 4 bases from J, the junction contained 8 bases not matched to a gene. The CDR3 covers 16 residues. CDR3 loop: CASSLPETSGIETQYF. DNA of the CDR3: TGTGCCAGCAGCTTACCCGAGACTAGCGGAATAGAGACCCAGTACTTC.

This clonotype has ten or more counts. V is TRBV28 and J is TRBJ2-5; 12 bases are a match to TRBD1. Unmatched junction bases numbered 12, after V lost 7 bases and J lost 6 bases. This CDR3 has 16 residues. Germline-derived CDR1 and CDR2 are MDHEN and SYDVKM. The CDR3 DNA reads TGTGCCAGCAATCCAGGAGGGACAGGGGGCTCGCAGACCCAGTACTTC. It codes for CASNPGGTGGSQTQYF.

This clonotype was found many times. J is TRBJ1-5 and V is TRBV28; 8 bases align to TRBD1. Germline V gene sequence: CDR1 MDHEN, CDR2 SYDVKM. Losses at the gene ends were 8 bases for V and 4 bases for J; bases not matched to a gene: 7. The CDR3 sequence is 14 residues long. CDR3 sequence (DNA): TGTGCCAGCCGCCAGGGGGCCAGAAATCAGCCCCAGCATTTT. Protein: CASRQGARNQPQHF.